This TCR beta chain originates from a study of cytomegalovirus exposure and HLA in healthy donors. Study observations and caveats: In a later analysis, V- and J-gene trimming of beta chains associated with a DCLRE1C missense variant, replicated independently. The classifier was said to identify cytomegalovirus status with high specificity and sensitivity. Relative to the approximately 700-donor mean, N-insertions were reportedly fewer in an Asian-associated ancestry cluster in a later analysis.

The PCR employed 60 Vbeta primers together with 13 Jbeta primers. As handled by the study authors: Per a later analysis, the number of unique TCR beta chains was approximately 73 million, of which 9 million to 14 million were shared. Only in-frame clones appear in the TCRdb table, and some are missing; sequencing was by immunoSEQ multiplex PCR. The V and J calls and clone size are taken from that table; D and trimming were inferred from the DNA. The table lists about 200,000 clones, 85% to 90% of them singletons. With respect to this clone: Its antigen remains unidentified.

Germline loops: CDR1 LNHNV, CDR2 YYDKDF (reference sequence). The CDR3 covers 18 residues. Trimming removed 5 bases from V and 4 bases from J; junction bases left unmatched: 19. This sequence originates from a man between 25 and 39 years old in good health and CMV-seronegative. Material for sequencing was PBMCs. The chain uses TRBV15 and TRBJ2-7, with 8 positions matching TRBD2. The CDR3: CATSSRELRGGRVYEQYF. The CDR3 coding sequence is TGTGCCACCAGCTCGCGAGAACTTCGGGGGGGCAGGGTGTACGAGCAGTACTTC.